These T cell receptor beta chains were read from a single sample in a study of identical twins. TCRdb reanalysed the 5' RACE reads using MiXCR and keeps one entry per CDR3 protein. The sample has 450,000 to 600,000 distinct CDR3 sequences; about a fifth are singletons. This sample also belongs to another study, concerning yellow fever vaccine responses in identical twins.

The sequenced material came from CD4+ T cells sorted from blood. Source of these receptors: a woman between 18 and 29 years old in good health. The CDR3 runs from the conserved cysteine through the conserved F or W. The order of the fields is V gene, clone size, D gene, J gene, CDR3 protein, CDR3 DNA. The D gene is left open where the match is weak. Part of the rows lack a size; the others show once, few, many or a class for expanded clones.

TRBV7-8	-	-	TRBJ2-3	CASSLLGAGSYDTQYF	TGTGCCAGCAGCTTATTAGGGGCGGGGAGTTATGATACGCAGTATTTT
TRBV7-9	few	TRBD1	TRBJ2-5	CASGTVQETQYF	TGTGCCAGCGGGACAGTCCAAGAGACCCAGTACTTC
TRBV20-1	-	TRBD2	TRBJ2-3	CSAPAGAHTQYF	TGCAGTGCCCCAGCGGGGGCCCATACGCAGTATTTT
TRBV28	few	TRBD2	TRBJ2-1	CASSPVGGSKYEQFF	TGTGCCAGCAGCCCCGTGGGCGGGAGTAAATATGAGCAGTTCTTC
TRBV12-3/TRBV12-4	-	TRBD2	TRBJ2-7	CASSLGLATYEQYF	TGTGCCAGCAGTTTAGGACTAGCGACCTACGAGCAGTACTTC
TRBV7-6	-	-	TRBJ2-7	CASSLGAQSHYEQYF	TGTGCCAGCAGCTTAGGCGCACAGAGCCACTACGAGCAGTACTTC
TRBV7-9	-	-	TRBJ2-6	CASSLASVSGANVLTF	TGTGCCAGCAGCTTAGCATCGGTCTCTGGGGCCAACGTCCTGACTTTC
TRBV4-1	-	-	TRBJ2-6	CASSQGGKAGANVLTF	TGCGCCAGCAGCCAAGGGGGCAAGGCTGGGGCCAACGTCCTGACTTTC
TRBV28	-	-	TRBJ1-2	CASSLSRVNYGYTF	TGTGCCAGCAGTTTAAGCAGGGTGAACTATGGCTACACCTTC
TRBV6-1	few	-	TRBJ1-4	CASSRIVTVNEKLFF	TGTGCCAGCAGTAGGATTGTAACAGTTAATGAAAAACTGTTTTTT
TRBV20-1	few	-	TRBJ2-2	CSARDLGAGELFF	TGCAGTGCTAGAGATCTGGGGGCCGGGGAGCTGTTTTTT
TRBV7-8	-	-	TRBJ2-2	CASSQGRGNTGELFF	TGTGCCAGCAGCCAAGGTCGGGGAAACACCGGGGAGCTGTTTTTT
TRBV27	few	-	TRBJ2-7	CASSPRSREWSYEQYF	TGTGCCAGCAGTCCTCGAAGTAGGGAGTGGAGTTACGAGCAGTACTTC
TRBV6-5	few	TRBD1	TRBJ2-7	CASSLQGADDEQYF	TGTGCCAGCAGTTTACAGGGGGCCGACGACGAGCAGTACTTC
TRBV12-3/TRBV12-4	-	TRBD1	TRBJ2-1	CASHPGQGYNEQFF	TGTGCCAGCCATCCGGGACAGGGTTACAATGAGCAGTTCTTC
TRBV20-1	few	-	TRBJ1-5	CSATGGYSNQPQHF	TGCAGTGCTACGGGGGGCTATAGCAATCAGCCCCAGCATTTT
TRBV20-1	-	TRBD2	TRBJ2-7	CSAWGTSGLYEQYF	TGCAGTGCTTGGGGGACTAGCGGGCTTTACGAGCAGTACTTC
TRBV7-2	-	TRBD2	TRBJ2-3	CASSRFSGGADTQYF	TGTGCCAGCAGCCGGTTTAGCGGGGGGGCAGATACGCAGTATTTT
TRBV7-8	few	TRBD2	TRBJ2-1	CASSLATGTSGSYEQFF	TGTGCCAGCAGCTTAGCGACCGGGACTAGCGGGAGTTATGAGCAGTTCTTC
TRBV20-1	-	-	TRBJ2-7	CSAAGWASEQYF	TGCAGTGCTGCCGGTTGGGCGAGTGAGCAGTACTTC
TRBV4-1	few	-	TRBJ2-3	CASSQDREPFYTDTQYF	TGCGCCAGCAGCCAAGACAGGGAACCCTTCTACACAGATACGCAGTATTTT
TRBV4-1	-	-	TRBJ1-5	CASSQDWVGLEPQHF	TGCGCCAGCAGCCAAGATTGGGTGGGATTGGAGCCCCAGCATTTT
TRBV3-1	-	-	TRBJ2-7	CASSPPGHGAYEQYF	TGTGCCAGCAGCCCCCCCGGCCACGGTGCCTACGAGCAGTACTTC
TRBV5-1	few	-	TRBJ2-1	CASSLDRGTGISFF	TGCGCCAGCAGCTTGGATCGTGGGACTGGAATATCGTTCTTC
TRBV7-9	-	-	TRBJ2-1	CASSSGTATSNEQFF	TGTGCCAGCAGCTCAGGCACAGCTACAAGCAATGAGCAGTTCTTC
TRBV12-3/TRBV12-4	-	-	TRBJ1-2	CASSRNNYGYTF	TGTGCCAGCAGTAGGAATAACTATGGCTACACCTTC
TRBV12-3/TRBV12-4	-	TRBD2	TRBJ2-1	CASTPSRVGGYNEQFF	TGTGCCAGCACCCCCTCCCGGGTGGGGGGGTACAATGAGCAGTTCTTC
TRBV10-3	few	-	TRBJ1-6	CAISTRPADLDSPLHF	TGTGCCATCAGTACCCGGCCGGCCGACTTAGATTCACCCCTCCACTTT
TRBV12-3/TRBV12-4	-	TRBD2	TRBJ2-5	CACSLLAGGLIVQETQYF	TGTGCCTGCAGTCTTCTAGCGGGAGGCCTCATTGTTCAAGAGACCCAGTACTTC
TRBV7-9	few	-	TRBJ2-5	CASSLTGTLYQETQYF	TGTGCCAGCAGCCTTACCGGGACGTTGTACCAAGAGACCCAGTACTTC
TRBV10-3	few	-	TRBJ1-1	CAISRTAPGGPNTEAFF	TGTGCCATCAGCCGGACAGCGCCGGGGGGCCCGAACACTGAAGCTTTCTTT
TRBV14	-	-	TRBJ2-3	CASSQEVSDTQYF	TGTGCCAGCAGCCAAGAAGTATCAGATACGCAGTATTTT
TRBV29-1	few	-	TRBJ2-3	CSVPAPLTITDTQYF	TGCAGCGTTCCGGCCCCACTTACTATCACAGATACGCAGTATTTT
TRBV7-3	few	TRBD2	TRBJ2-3	CASSPGTSGRGDTQYF	TGTGCCAGCAGCCCGGGGACTAGCGGGAGAGGGGATACGCAGTATTTT
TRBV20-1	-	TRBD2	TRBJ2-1	CSARSSGGGSYNEQFF	TGCAGTGCTAGATCTAGCGGGGGGGGATCCTACAATGAGCAGTTCTTC
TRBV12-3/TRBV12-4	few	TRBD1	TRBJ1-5	CASSRGQGDNQPQHF	TGTGCCAGCAGCCGTGGACAGGGGGACAATCAGCCCCAGCATTTT
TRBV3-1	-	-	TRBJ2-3	CASSHTGGTDTQYF	TGTGCCAGCAGCCACACAGGTGGAACAGATACGCAGTATTTT
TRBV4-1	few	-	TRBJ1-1	CASSQPRDGNTEAFF	TGCGCCAGCAGCCAACCTCGGGACGGGAACACTGAAGCTTTCTTT
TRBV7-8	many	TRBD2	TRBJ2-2	CASSPRPPTQASGNTGELFF	TGTGCCAGCAGCCCACGGCCCCCTACCCAGGCTAGCGGAAACACCGGGGAGCTGTTTTTT
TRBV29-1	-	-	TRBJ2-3	CSVASDTQYF	TGCAGCGTTGCGTCAGATACGCAGTATTTT
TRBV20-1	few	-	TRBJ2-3	CSARLGLGLSTDTQYF	TGCAGTGCTAGACTCGGACTGGGCCTCTCCACAGATACGCAGTATTTT
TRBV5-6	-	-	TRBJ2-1	CASSFVAAQWFEFF	TGTGCCAGCAGCTTCGTAGCAGCGCAATGGTTTGAGTTCTTC
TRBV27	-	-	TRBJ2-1	CASMGEEHHNEQFF	TGTGCCAGCATGGGTGAGGAGCATCACAATGAGCAGTTCTTC